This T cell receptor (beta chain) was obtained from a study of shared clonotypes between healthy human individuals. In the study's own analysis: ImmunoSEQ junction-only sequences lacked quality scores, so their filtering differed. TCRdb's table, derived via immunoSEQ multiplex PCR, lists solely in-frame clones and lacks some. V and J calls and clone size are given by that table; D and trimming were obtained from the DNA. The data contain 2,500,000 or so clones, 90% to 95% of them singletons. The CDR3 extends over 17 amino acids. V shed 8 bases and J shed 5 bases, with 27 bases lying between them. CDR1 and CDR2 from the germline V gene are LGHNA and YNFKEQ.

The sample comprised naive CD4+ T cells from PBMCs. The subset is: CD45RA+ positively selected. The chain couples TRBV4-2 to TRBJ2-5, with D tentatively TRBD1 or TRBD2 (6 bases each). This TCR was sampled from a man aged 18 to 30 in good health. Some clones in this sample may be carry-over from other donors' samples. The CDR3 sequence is CASQGDPGGLGWETQYF. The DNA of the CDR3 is TGTGCCAGCCAAGGGGATCCTGGGGGGCTCGGGTGGGAGACCCAGTACTTC.